A few counts support the clone carrying this T cell receptor (beta chain). Its cognate antigen is unknown. The sample originates from a study of T cells in Graves' hyperthyroidism and ophthalmopathy. This CDR3 has 18 residues. Germline lookup yields CDR1 MNHNS and CDR2 SASEGT. The V and J ends lost 5 bases and 2 bases, in that order; junction bases with no gene match: 10. The sample, blood from the first hyperthyroidism diagnosis, precedes any ophthalmopathy symptoms. Study-level results: Ophthalmopathy was told apart from stable hyperthyroidism by a 13 V-J model. For ophthalmopathy, model prediction preceded onset by a median about 6 months.

From RNA transcripts, TCR beta CDR3 regions were amplified. Using the HTBI primer set, a first-round RT-PCR was run on the TCR CDR3. TCRdb reprocessed the multiplex PCR reads with MiXCR, giving one entry per CDR3 protein. This repertoire shows hundreds of thousands of distinct CDR3 sequences, about 15% found once; its top ten account for approximately 30%. The TCR was taken from a young woman with Graves' hyperthyroidism that later progressed to Graves' ophthalmopathy. The chain links TRBV6-1 to TRBJ2-3; TRBD2 matches 13 bases. Sequencing used blood. CDR3 bases: TGTGCCAGCAGTTTACCGGGACTAGCGGGGCTACCCACAGATACGCAGTATTTT. Translated: CASSLPGLAGLPTDTQYF.